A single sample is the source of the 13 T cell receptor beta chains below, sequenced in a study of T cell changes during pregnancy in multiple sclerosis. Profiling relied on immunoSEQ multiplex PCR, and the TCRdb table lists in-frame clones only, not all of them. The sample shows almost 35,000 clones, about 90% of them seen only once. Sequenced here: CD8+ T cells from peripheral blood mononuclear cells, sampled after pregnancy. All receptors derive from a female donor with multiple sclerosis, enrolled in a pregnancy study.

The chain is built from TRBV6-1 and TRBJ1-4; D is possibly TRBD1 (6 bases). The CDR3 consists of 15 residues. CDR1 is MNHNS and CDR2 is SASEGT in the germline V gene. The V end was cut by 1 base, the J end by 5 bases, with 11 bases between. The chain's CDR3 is CASSEVPGTNEKLFF. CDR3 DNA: TGTGCCAGCAGTGAAGTTCCCGGGACAAATGAAAAACTGTTTTTT.

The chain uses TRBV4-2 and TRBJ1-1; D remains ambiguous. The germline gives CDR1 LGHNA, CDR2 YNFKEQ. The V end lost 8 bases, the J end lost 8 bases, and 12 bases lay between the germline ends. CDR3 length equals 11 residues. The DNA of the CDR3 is TGTGCCAGCGCGTGGAGCCAGGAAGCTTTCTTT. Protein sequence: CASAWSQEAFF.

In DNA, the CDR3 is TGTGCCAGCAGCCAACCCGGGGACAGGTTCGGCCAGCATTTT. Protein product: CASSQPGDRFGQHF. This chain uses TRBV7-9 with TRBJ1-5; 8 bases fit TRBD1. Germline-derived CDR1 and CDR2 are SEHNR and FQNEAQ (reference sequence). This CDR3 comprises 14 residues. J was trimmed by 12 bases and V by 5 bases; bases with no gene match: 12.

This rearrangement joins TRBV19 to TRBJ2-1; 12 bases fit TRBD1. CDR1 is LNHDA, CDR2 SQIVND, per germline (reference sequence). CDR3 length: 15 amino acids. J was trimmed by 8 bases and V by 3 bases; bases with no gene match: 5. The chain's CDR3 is CASSMGQGAMDEQFF. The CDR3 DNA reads TGTGCCAGTAGTATGGGACAGGGGGCCATGGATGAGCAGTTCTTC.

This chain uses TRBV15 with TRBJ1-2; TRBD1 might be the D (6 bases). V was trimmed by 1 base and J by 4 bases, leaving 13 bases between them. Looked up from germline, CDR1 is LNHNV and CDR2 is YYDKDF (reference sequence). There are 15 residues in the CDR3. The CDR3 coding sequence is TGTGCCACCAGCAGAGGTCGTGGGGGCGGCTATGGCTACACCTTC. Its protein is CATSRGRGGGYGYTF. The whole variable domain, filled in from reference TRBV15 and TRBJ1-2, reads DAMVIQNPRYQVTQFGKPVTLSCSQTLNHNVMYWYQQKSSQAPKLLFHYYDKDFNNEADTPDNFQSRRPNTSFCFLDIRSPGLGDTAMYLCATSRGRGGGYGYTFGSGTRLTVV.

Here the CDR3 reads CASASGAGGPTGELFF. The CDR3 DNA is TGTGCCAGCGCCTCCGGTGCGGGGGGGCCAACCGGGGAGCTGTTTTTT. The chain has TRBV7-6 and TRBJ2-2; 9 bases match TRBD2. Germline V gene data show CDR1 as SGHVS and CDR2 as FNYEAQ. V dropped 8 bases and J dropped 5; count of bases not matched to a gene: 12. The CDR3 extends over 16 amino acids.

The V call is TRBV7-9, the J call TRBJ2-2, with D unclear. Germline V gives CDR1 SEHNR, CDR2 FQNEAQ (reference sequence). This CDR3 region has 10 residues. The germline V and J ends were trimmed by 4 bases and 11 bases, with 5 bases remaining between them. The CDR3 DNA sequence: TGTGCCAGCAGCTCTATTGAGCTGTTTTTT. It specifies CASSSIELFF.

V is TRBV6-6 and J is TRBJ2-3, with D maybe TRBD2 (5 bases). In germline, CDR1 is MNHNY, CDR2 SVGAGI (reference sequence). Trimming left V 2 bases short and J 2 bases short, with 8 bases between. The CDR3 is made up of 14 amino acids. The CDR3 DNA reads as TGTGCCAGCAGTTACACCGGGGACACAGATACGCAGTATTTT. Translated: CASSYTGDTDTQYF.

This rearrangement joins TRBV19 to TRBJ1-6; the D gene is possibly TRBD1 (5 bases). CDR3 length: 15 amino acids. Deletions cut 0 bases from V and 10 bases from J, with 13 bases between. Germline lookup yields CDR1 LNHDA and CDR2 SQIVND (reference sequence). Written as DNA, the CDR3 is TGTGCCAGTAGTATAGATCGGGGGAGGAGATCACCCCTCCACTTT. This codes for CASSIDRGRRSPLHF. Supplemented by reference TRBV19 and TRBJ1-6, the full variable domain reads DGGITQSPKYLFRKEGQNVTLSCEQNLNHDAMYWYRQDPGQGLRLIYYSQIVNDFQKGDIAEGYSVSREKKESFPLTVTSAQKNPTAFYLCASSIDRGRRSPLHFGNGTRLTVT.

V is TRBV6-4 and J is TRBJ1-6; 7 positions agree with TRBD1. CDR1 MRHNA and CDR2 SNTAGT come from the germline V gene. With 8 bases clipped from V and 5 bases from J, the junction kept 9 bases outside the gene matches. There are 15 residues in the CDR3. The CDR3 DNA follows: TGTGCCAGCGGGCGGGACAGACTTAATAATTCACCCCTCCACTTT. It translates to CASGRDRLNNSPLHF.

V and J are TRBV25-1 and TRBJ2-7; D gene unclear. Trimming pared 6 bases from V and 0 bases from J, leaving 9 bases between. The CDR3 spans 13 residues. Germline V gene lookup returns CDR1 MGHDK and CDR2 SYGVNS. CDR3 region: CASSAASSYEQYF. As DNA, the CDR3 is TGTGCCAGCAGCGCAGCGAGCTCCTACGAGCAGTACTTC.

CDR3 sequence reads: CASSLTGAHNEQFF. The DNA for the CDR3 is TGTGCCAGCAGCTTAACAGGGGCGCACAATGAGCAGTTCTTC. The rearrangement uses TRBV7-9 and TRBJ2-1; 7 bases map to TRBD1. This CDR3 is 14 amino acids long. The V gene end was trimmed by 2 bases and the J gene end by 5 bases; junction bases not matched to a gene: 3. Germline V gene data show CDR1 as SEHNR and CDR2 as FQNEAQ (reference sequence).

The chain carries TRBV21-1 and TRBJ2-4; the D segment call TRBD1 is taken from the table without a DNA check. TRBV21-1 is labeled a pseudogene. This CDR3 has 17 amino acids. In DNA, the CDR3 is TGTGCCAGCAGCAAAGGGGGCTACCATAAACCCAAAAACATTCAGTACTTC. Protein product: CASSKGGYHKPKNIQYF.